What follows are 5 T cell receptor beta chains derived from one specimen sequenced in a study of blood T cell repertoires in COVID-19 (dated by TCRdb to the early 2020s). The library was built by means of the immunoSEQ multiplex PCR assay. Not all clones reach the TCRdb copy of this immuneACCESS table, which keeps in-frame sequences only. Checked studies attribute under half of the gap to unresolved V genes and leave the rest unexplained. Across this sample there are about 43,000 clones, with around 90% seen only once. Around 9.6% of the sample belongs to the ten largest clones. Sequencing was carried out using peripheral blood. The receptors stem from a woman older than 75 with active COVID-19.

The V call is TRBV3-1 (or the pseudogene TRBV3-2), the J call TRBJ2-7, with 7 bases identical to TRBD2. This CDR3 is built from 14 residues. Germline V CDR1 and CDR2: LGHDT, YNNKEL (reference sequence). V lost 3 bases and J lost 6; bases outside the gene matches: 8. In nucleotides, the CDR3 is TGTGCCAGCAGCCAGGGGACTACCTCCCCCGAGCAGTACTTC. Translating gives CASSQGTTSPEQYF.

This chain links TRBV20-1 with TRBJ1-2, with TRBD1 matching over 7 bases. The V segment lost 3 bases and the J segment 7 bases; nucleotides outside the gene matches: 8. Germline-derived CDR1 and CDR2 are DFQATT and SNEGSKA (reference sequence). CDR3 length: 13 amino acids. The CDR3 DNA sequence: TGCAGTGCTAGTGGTGACAGGGCGTTTGGCTACACCTTC. The encoded protein is CSASGDRAFGYTF.

The chain carries TRBV5-1 and TRBJ2-7, with D possibly TRBD2 on 7 matching bases. The CDR3 covers 11 residues. In germline, CDR1 is SGHRS, CDR2 YFSETQ. The ends were cut back, 5 bases at V and 6 bases at J, with 9 bases in the middle. The CDR3 DNA sequence: TGCGCCAGCAGGGGGGGGGCCGAGCAGTACTTC. This codes for CASRGGAEQYF.

The J gene is TRBJ2-7, the V gene TRBV7-9, with TRBD1 matching 7 bases. The CDR3 loop spans 14 amino acids. The germline V gene encodes CDR1 SEHNR and CDR2 FQNEAQ (reference sequence). J lost 2 bases, V lost 5 bases, and 6 bases had no gene match. CDR3 amino acids: CASSPGTEPYEQYF. The DNA for the CDR3 is TGTGCCAGCAGCCCCGGGACAGAACCCTACGAGCAGTACTTC. The full variable domain, rest sourced from reference TRBV7-9 and TRBJ2-7, is DTGVSQNPRHKITKRGQNVTFRCDPISEHNRLYWYRQTLGQGPEFLTYFQNEAQLEKSRLLSDRFSAERPKGSFSTLEIQRTEQGDSAMYLCASSPGTEPYEQYFGPGTRLTVT.

This clone was observed once. The chain employs TRBV27 and TRBJ1-6; D is uncertain. Trimming pared 7 bases from V and 4 bases from J, leaving 20 bases between. CDR1 MNHEY and CDR2 SMNVEV come from the germline V gene (reference sequence). This CDR3 contains 17 residues. The CDR3 region is CASTQLPGTAYNSPLHF. CDR3 sequence (DNA): TGTGCCAGCACCCAATTACCCGGCACAGCTTATAATTCACCCCTCCACTTT.